This TCR beta chain originates from a study of PD-1 blockade in classical Hodgkin lymphoma (dated by TCRdb to about 2020). Regarding the research as a whole: Nivolumab dosing was 3 mg/kg intravenously every 2 weeks, continuing until either disease progression or unacceptable toxicity. The study used CyTOF and TCR beta sequencing to define a peripheral blood immune signature of response to PD-1 blockade in classical Hodgkin lymphoma. The study at large found these results: Baseline diversity similar to that of newly diagnosed patients was observed in trial patients achieving complete response, whereas significantly lower diversity was observed in partial responders and progressors. Patients starting nivolumab less than 1 year after ASCT had lower diversity and were excluded from later analyses to avoid confounding by immune reconstitution. The study covered only a single clinical trial cohort, and the causes of the repertoire differences, possibly disease activity or prior therapy, were still not defined. A significant rise by C4D1 was seen in CD4+ but not CD8+ TCR diversity (p=0.0027 vs p=0.16), with the rise being most apparent in complete responders (p=0.02). Baseline TCR diversity was reported to be lower in newly diagnosed patients than in healthy donors and to be lower still in relapsed/refractory patients.

From the cysteine up to the phenylalanine, the CDR3 has a length of 12 residues. Only the CDR3 DNA stays, 36 bases, in frame from base 1. CDR1 and CDR2 are read off the germline V gene as SNHLY and FYNNEI. Genomic DNA was isolated using the Qiagen DNeasy kit from unsorted PBMCs as well as from negatively selected CD4+ and CD8+ fractions. TCR beta CDR3 regions were amplified by immunoSEQ multiplex PCR using primers annealing to V and J segments. A synthetic immune receptor repertoire was used to minimize amplification bias, and any residual bias was removed computationally once sequencing was done. From the authors' description of their analysis: Custom Python scripts were used to quantify repertoire diversity as the Shannon entropy index. Unsorted, CD4+ and CD8+ repertoires were analyzed separately, except in combined analyses where CD4+ and CD8+ sequences were merged in silico. Clonal expansion was defined as a frequency increase of at least 2-fold after treatment compared with C1D1, and clones undetected at baseline were assigned a pseudocount of 0.5. Singleton clones were defined as clones with 0 or 1 copy at C1D1, and non-singleton clones were defined as clones with 2 or more copies. Clones expanded in unsorted samples were annotated as CD4+, CD8+ or unknown by matching protein sequences in sorted samples from the same patient. Wilcoxon tests on paired samples were used to test diversity changes from C1D1 to C4D1. TCRdb retrieved this table from immuneACCESS and kept in-frame rearrangements only. Not all clones are present; in checked studies, unresolved V genes account for under half, and no reason is known for the remainder. The V and J calls and clone size are taken from that table; D and trimming were inferred from the DNA. The sample profile shows around 13,000 clones; about four fifths of them were found once. About 25% of the sample goes to the ten largest clones.

About this clone: This receptor's antigen is unknown. No base qualities exist here, and no much larger clone lies one base off it.

Reading the label with the study, this specimen's time point is: cycle 1 day 1 (C1D1), immediately before nivolumab initiation. Every trial patient had relapsed following autologous stem cell transplantation, and prior brentuximab vedotin exposure was what differed among cohorts A, B and C. The trial cohort included 55 to 65 patients with relapsed/refractory classical Hodgkin lymphoma, and each patient had a best overall response of complete response, partial response or progressive disease. In the multi-cohort phase II CheckMate 205 trial, trial patients received single-agent nivolumab. An independent review committee assessed best overall response using the 2007 International Working Group response criteria. Trial PBMCs were collected immediately before nivolumab initiation (C1D1) and during therapy at cycle 2 day 1 and cycle 4 day 1. Peripheral blood was collected in 8 mL Vacutainer Cell Preparation Tubes, from which PBMCs were isolated by centrifugation and then cryopreserved.

The chain is made from TRBV2 and TRBJ2-5; the D gene identity is not certain. The end of the DNA fits TRBJ2-7 better, so the J call may be wrong. The sequence came from a human donor with classical Hodgkin lymphoma. The source was peripheral blood mononuclear cells (PBMCs), collected at baseline. The CDR3 protein sequence reads: CASSFSSYEQYF. The nucleotides read TGTGCCAGCAGCTTCAGTTCCTACGAGCAGTACTTC.